This is a list of T cell receptor beta chains from one sample in a study of blood T cell repertoires in COVID-19. The table came from immunoSEQ multiplex PCR; TCRdb's copy has only in-frame clones and leaves some out. Of about 200,000 clones in the sample, 89% were seen once. Sequencing was carried out using PBMCs or T cells enriched from blood (not recorded which). Every receptor here comes from a woman aged 18-29 years who had recovered from COVID-19. The CDR3 runs from the conserved cysteine through the conserved F or W. The D gene is left open where the match is weak.

d_call,v_call,cdr3_aa
.,TRBV15,CATSRDGPLRGNEQFF
.,TRBV27,CASSLSLNNEQFF
.,TRBV18,CASSRGRTANTEAFF
.,TRBV20-1,CSASVTRGSSYEQYF
.,TRBV3-1/TRBV3-2,CASSQENRGGVDQYF
TRBD1,TRBV7-6,CASSGQEFYEQYF
.,TRBV12-3/TRBV12-4,CASSTTAPYGYTF
TRBD1,TRBV6-5,CASSPGQGTTDTQYF
.,TRBV5-6,CASSLATGLNTEAFF
.,TRBV12-3/TRBV12-4,CASTNTNNYGYTF
.,TRBV20-1,CSAIYGEAFF
.,TRBV5-1,CASSLRGEGEKLFF
TRBD1,TRBV5-1,CASSLGDRGSYEQYF
.,TRBV6-5,CASTPRQSEAFF
.,TRBV7-6,CASSLVEPRELYNEQFF
TRBD1,TRBV11-2,CASSRRQGGEQYF
.,TRBV27,CASSLTLVHNEQFF
.,TRBV11-2,CASSLDAPRGNTIYF
.,TRBV5-6,CASSPAHAGGYTF
TRBD1,TRBV15,CATSRDRQGATNEKLFF
TRBD2,TRBV7-9,CASSTSGGTSTDTQYF
TRBD1,TRBV10-2,CASSEGYRTGDQETQYF
TRBD1,TRBV27,CASSYRGGSYEQYF
.,TRBV28,CAEGRGGANYGYTF
TRBD2,TRBV9,CASSVGPSGAEETQYF
TRBD2,TRBV4-2,CASSPGGGALVEQYF
.,TRBV19,CASSIKPGGGQPQHF
.,TRBV20-1,CSASEGGAWATGELFF
.,TRBV4-1,CASSQGNTGSYGYTF
.,TRBV28,CASSGVVAPYGYTF
TRBD1,TRBV5-1,CASSPTGNGADTQYF
.,TRBV29-1,CSARRGALYNEQFF